This T cell receptor (beta chain) stems from a study of cytomegalovirus exposure and HLA in healthy donors. Primers: 60 Vbeta forward and 13 Jbeta reverse. Some clones are missing from TCRdb's copy, which holds only in-frame ones; the method was immunoSEQ multiplex PCR. Here the sample spans 150,000 or so clones, around three quarters being singletons. Regarding the study as a whole: There was a cluster of highly shared sequence variants that was likely a sequencing artifact. When analyzed later, a missense DCLRE1C variant was found to be linked to TCR beta V- and J-gene trimming. Earlier findings revealed that most TCR beta V segments proved productive either about 90% or about 30% of the time.

To note about this clone: The target antigen is unknown.

The trim removed 5 bases at V and 2 bases at J, leaving 6 bases unmatched. The germline CDR1 and CDR2 sequences are SNHLY and FYNNEI. CDR3 length: 15 amino acids. The sequencing sample was made of PBMCs. The origin of this receptor is a woman between 55 and 75 years old in good health and CMV-seropositive. The J gene is TRBJ2-1, the V gene TRBV2; 7 bases fit TRBD2. CDR3 nucleotides: TGTGCCAGCAGTATCAGCGGGGTCGCCTACAATGAGCAGTTCTTC. Protein sequence: CASSISGVAYNEQFF.